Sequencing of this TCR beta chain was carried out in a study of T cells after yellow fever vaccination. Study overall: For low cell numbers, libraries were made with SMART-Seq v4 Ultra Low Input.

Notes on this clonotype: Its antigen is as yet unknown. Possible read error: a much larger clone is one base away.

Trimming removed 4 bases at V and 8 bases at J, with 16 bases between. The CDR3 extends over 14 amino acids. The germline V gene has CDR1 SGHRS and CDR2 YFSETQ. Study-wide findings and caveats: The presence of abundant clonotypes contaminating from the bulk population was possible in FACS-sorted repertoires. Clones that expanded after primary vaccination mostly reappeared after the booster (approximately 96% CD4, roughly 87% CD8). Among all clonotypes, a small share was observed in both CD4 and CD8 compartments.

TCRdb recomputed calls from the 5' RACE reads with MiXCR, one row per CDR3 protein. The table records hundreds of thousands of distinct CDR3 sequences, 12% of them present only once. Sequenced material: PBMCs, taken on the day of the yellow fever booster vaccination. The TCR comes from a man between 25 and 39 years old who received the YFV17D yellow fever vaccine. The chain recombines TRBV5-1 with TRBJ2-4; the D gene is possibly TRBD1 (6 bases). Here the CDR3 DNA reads TGCGCCAGCAGCCCAAGACAGGTGCAAGACATTCAGTACTTC. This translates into CASSPRQVQDIQYF.